Included here is one T cell receptor beta chain sequence, with context. This sample was included in a study of blood T cell repertoires in COVID-19. Study as a whole: There were acute and convalescent COVID-19 samples, and they came from the United States, Italy and Spain. In each case, the material was cDNA or gDNA derived from T cells, B-cell-depleted T cells, or PBMCs.

As originally analysed: By means of reference gene primer amplification, nucleated cell counts were estimated. Assay used: immunoSEQ multiplex PCR; TCRdb lists only in-frame clones, some missing. D and trimming come from the DNA, and the V and J calls and clone size come from that table. The sample lists 240,000 or so clones; around four fifths were seen once. Germline lookup yields CDR1 SGHDT and CDR2 YYEEEE. V shed 3 bases, J shed 4 bases, and the junction held 14 bases outside the gene matches. CDR3 length: 17 residues. Sequenced sample: peripheral blood. This chain joins TRBV5-6 and TRBJ2-5; 8 positions match TRBD2. The sequence came from an elderly woman with acute or convalescent COVID-19. For the CDR3, the DNA is TGTGCCAGCAGCTCTATTGGGGGAAGCGGGAGTCGAGAGACCCAGTACTTC. Its protein product is CASSSIGGSGSRETQYF. The whole variable domain, remainder taken from reference TRBV5-6 and TRBJ2-5, is DAGVTQSPTHLIKTRGQQVTLRCSPKSGHDTVSWYQQALGQGPQFIFQYYEEEERQRGNFPDRFSGHQFPNYSSELNVNALLLGDSALYLCASSSIGGSGSRETQYFGPGTRLLVL.